These 27 T cell receptor beta chains originate from one sample sequenced in a study of OX40 agonist ivuxolimab in advanced cancers. TCRdb keeps only in-frame clones here, not all; method: immunoSEQ multiplex PCR. This table holds about 53,000 clones, approximately 88% found once. Here the sequenced sample was CD4+ or CD8+ T cells sorted from blood, taken in a trial of the OX40 agonist ivuxolimab. All receptors derive from an adult with an advanced solid tumor such as melanoma, head and neck, liver or kidney cancer.

J is TRBJ2-7 and V is TRBV7-8, with TRBD2 identical over 8 bases. Germline CDR1 reads SGHVS; CDR2 reads FQNEAQ. The CDR3 loop spans 13 amino acids. The junction had 10 bases not matched to a gene; V was cut back by 11 bases and J by 4 bases. The CDR3 region has the DNA TGTGCCGGAGGATTGGGACTAGATTACGAGCAGTACTTC. Its translation is CAGGLGLDYEQYF.

V gene TRBV7-9 combines with J gene TRBJ2-3, with 9 bases identical to TRBD1. The CDR3 totals 15 residues. Per germline, CDR1 SEHNR and CDR2 FQNEAQ (reference sequence). With 4 bases clipped from V and 4 bases from J, the junction kept 6 bases outside the gene matches. The CDR3 bases are TGTGCCAGCAGCTCCGGGACAGGGATGGCAGATACGCAGTATTTT. This sequence encodes CASSSGTGMADTQYF.

The sample holds one count of this clone. The V and J genes are TRBV9 and TRBJ2-2; D ambiguous. Germline CDR1 is SGDLS and CDR2 is YYNGEE. V shed 0 bases and J shed 4 bases, with 13 bases lying between them. This CDR3 comprises 16 residues. CDR3 protein: CASSVEGWSSTGELFF. CDR3 sequence (DNA): TGTGCCAGCAGCGTAGAGGGCTGGTCGTCCACCGGGGAGCTGTTTTTT.

CDR3 nucleotide sequence: TGTGCCAGCAGCCCCGGGACAACCGCTTTGACCTATGGCTACACCTTC. Translating gives CASSPGTTALTYGYTF. The chain recombines TRBV7-8 with TRBJ1-2, with D possibly TRBD1 on 6 matching bases. Germline assignment: CDR1 SGHVS and CDR2 FQNEAQ. V lost 5 bases to trimming and J lost 4 bases, with 20 bases between them. The CDR3 is 16 residues long.

The gene calls are TRBV28 and TRBJ2-3, with 8 nucleotides matching TRBD2. Germline trimming cut 6 bases from V and 1 base from J; bases unmatched to any gene: 6. Germline CDR1 is MDHEN and CDR2 is SYDVKM. The CDR3 is made up of 15 amino acids. The CDR3 DNA reads TGTGCCAGCAGGACGACTAGCGTTGGCACAGATACGCAGTATTTT. It is translated as CASRTTSVGTDTQYF.

This clone came up once. The rearrangement joins TRBV7-3 to TRBJ2-1; D gene unclear. The CDR3 has 14 amino acids. Germline CDR1 is SGHTA and CDR2 is FQGTGA. The germline V and J ends were trimmed by 1 base and 6 bases, with 10 bases remaining between them. CDR3 nucleotide sequence: TGTGCCAGCAGCTTAATGGGTTACAGCAATGAGCAGTTCTTC. Protein product: CASSLMGYSNEQFF.

The CDR3 reads CASSTETDPNTEAFF. The CDR3 DNA reads as TGTGCCAGCAGCACGGAGACAGATCCCAACACTGAAGCTTTCTTT. The chain carries TRBV7-9 and TRBJ1-1; tentatively, D is TRBD1 (5 bases). This CDR3 comprises 15 residues. Germline-derived CDR1 and CDR2 are SEHNR and FQNEAQ (reference sequence). V lost 5 bases, J lost 2 bases, and 15 bases lay in between.

V usage is TRBV13 and J usage is TRBJ1-4; 8 nucleotides line up with TRBD1. The junction had 6 bases not matched to a gene; V was cut back by 6 bases and J by 0 bases. This CDR3 is built from 16 residues. Germline V lookup: CDR1 PRHDT, CDR2 FYEKMQ (reference sequence). The DNA of the CDR3 is TGTGCCAGCAGACCCACAGGGGGGGCAACTAATGAAAAACTGTTTTTT. Translating gives CASRPTGGATNEKLFF.

The chain joins TRBV5-1 to TRBJ1-1, with 7 positions matching TRBD1. Germline CDR1 and CDR2: SGHRS and YFSETQ. Germline trimming cut 4 bases from V and 3 bases from J; bases unmatched to any gene: 6. This CDR3 has 14 amino acids. The CDR3 protein is CASSPTGSYTEAFF. In DNA, the CDR3 is TGCGCCAGCAGCCCGACAGGGAGTTACACTGAAGCTTTCTTT.

This rearrangement joins TRBV28 to TRBJ1-2; 8 positions match TRBD1. Trimming at V came to 5 bases and at J to 4 bases, leaving 9 bases not matched to a gene. Germline lookup yields CDR1 MDHEN and CDR2 SYDVKM. This CDR3 comprises 15 residues. The DNA of the CDR3 is TGTGCCAGCAGTATACCGGGACAGGAATTCTATGGCTACACCTTC. Encoded protein: CASSIPGQEFYGYTF.

The chain is built from TRBV28 and TRBJ2-1; 8 bases fit TRBD2. This CDR3 comprises 14 residues. Per germline, CDR1 MDHEN and CDR2 SYDVKM. The V segment lost 5 bases and the J segment 7 bases; nucleotides outside the gene matches: 7. The CDR3 protein is CASSPRTSWNEQFF. For the CDR3, the DNA is TGTGCCAGCAGTCCCAGGACTAGCTGGAATGAGCAGTTCTTC.

This chain connects TRBV2 to TRBJ2-1; D is possibly TRBD2 (5 bases). Germline CDR1 and CDR2: SNHLY and FYNNEI. This CDR3 comprises 11 residues. V was shortened by 7 bases and J by 8 bases, with 9 bases between the two germline ends. CDR3 sequence reads: CASTPGYEQFF. The CDR3 DNA follows: TGTGCCAGCACCCCGGGGTATGAGCAGTTCTTC.

The genes are TRBV28 and TRBJ2-7, with 7 nucleotides matching TRBD2. This CDR3 is built from 15 residues. From germline, CDR1 is MDHEN and CDR2 SYDVKM. J was trimmed by 2 bases and V by 3 bases; bases with no gene match: 7. The CDR3 nucleotides are TGTGCCAGCAGTTTCATGACGGGAGGTACCTACGAGCAGTACTTC. It specifies CASSFMTGGTYEQYF. Full variable domain (rest looked up from reference TRBV28 and TRBJ2-7): DVKVTQSSRYLVKRTGEKVFLECVQDMDHENMFWYRQDPGLGLRLIYFSYDVKMKEKGDIPEGYSVSREKKERFSLILESASTNQTSMYLCASSFMTGGTYEQYFGPGTRLTVT.

The V gene is TRBV15, the J gene TRBJ1-5; D call uncertain. Germline CDR1 is LNHNV and CDR2 is YYDKDF (reference sequence). Trimming shortened V by 1 base and J by 3 bases, and 10 bases separated the two germline ends. The CDR3 consists of 15 residues. The CDR3 nucleotides read TGTGCCACCAGCAGAGGACTGGGCCTCAATCAGCCCCAGCATTTT. This encodes CATSRGLGLNQPQHF.

The chain links TRBV7-3 to TRBJ2-7; the match to TRBD1 covers 9 bases. CDR1 is SGHTA and CDR2 is FQGTGA in the germline V gene. The V and J ends lost 3 bases and 5 bases, in that order; junction bases with no gene match: 8. The CDR3 length is 15 residues. Written as DNA, the CDR3 is TGTGCCAGCAGCTTTGGGACAGGGCCTCGGGACGAGCAGTACTTC. Its translation: CASSFGTGPRDEQYF.

The V gene is TRBV4-2, the J gene TRBJ1-1; TRBD1 matches at 7 bases. From germline, CDR1 is LGHNA and CDR2 YNFKEQ. J gave up 10 bases and V 0 bases, and 17 bases lay outside the gene matches. CDR3 length: 17 residues. CDR3 in amino acids: CASSQDTGETGYETAFF. CDR3 DNA: TGTGCCAGCAGCCAAGATACAGGGGAGACGGGGTACGAGACAGCTTTCTTT.

The rearrangement links TRBV28 to TRBJ2-7, with D possibly being TRBD1 (6 bases). V lost 4 bases to trimming and J lost 3 bases, with 13 bases between them. The CDR3 spans 14 residues. Germline lookup yields CDR1 MDHEN and CDR2 SYDVKM. The CDR3 DNA sequence: TGTGCCAGCAGTTCAGAGGGACATCTCTACGAGCAGTACGTC. This gives the protein CASSSEGHLYEQYV.

The chain carries TRBV10-3 and TRBJ2-2; D is ambiguous. The V and J ends lost 1 base and 6 bases respectively, with 6 bases between them. Germline V CDR1 and CDR2: ENHRY, SYGVKD. The CDR3 runs 13 residues. The CDR3 DNA sequence: TGTGCCATCAGTGAGTGGGAATCCGGGGAGCTGTTTTTT. Translated, it gives CAISEWESGELFF.

The rearrangement links TRBV7-6 to TRBJ1-1; 12 bases line up with TRBD1. Germline V lookup: CDR1 SGHVS, CDR2 FNYEAQ. The CDR3 totals 16 residues. V lost 5 bases and J lost 3; bases outside the gene matches: 7. CDR3 sequence reads: CASSPGTGGDDTEAFF. The CDR3 DNA follows: TGTGCCAGCAGCCCCGGGACAGGGGGCGATGACACTGAAGCTTTCTTT.

This clone has only one observation. V usage is TRBV19 and J usage is TRBJ2-1, with D perhaps matching TRBD2 (6 bases). From germline, CDR1 is LNHDA and CDR2 SQIVND (reference sequence). V lost 5 bases and J 0 bases, leaving 11 bases between the germline ends. The CDR3 length is 15 residues. CDR3 sequence reads: CASSLSGGSYNEQFF. The CDR3, as DNA: TGTGCCAGTAGTCTTAGCGGCGGCTCCTACAATGAGCAGTTCTTC.

This clone was seen a few times. V usage is TRBV27 and J usage is TRBJ2-3, with D unresolved. There are 13 residues in the CDR3. Per the germline V gene, CDR1 is MNHEY and CDR2 is SMNVEV (reference sequence). Trimming stripped 2 bases from V and 6 bases from J, with 9 bases between. In nucleotides, the CDR3 is TGTGCCAGCAGTTTAATCCGCGAGGATACGCAGTATTTT. It specifies CASSLIREDTQYF.

This rearrangement joins TRBV19 to TRBJ1-2; D is unresolved. Germline lookup yields CDR1 LNHDA and CDR2 SQIVND (reference sequence). Trimming took off 11 bases at V and 3 bases at J, with 10 bases between the two ends. This CDR3 has 11 amino acids. The CDR3 bases are TGTGCCGGCAGGCGGGACTATGGCTACACCTTC. Translated, it gives CAGRRDYGYTF.

The chain joins TRBV27 to TRBJ1-1; perhaps TRBD1 as D (5 bases). This CDR3 has 14 residues. Looked up from germline, CDR1 is MNHEY and CDR2 is SMNVEV (reference sequence). V lost 6 bases, J lost 0 bases, and 11 bases lay in between. In nucleotides, the CDR3 is TGTGCCAGCAGCCTCGGACACTTGAACACTGAAGCTTTCTTT. Its translation: CASSLGHLNTEAFF.

This chain uses TRBV7-2 with TRBJ2-7; D may be TRBD2 (6 bases). V was trimmed by 5 bases and J by 6 bases, leaving 14 bases between them. The CDR3 contains 13 residues. The germline CDR1 and CDR2 sequences are SGHTA and FQGNSA. The CDR3 region is CASSPGTALEQYV. The CDR3, as DNA: TGTGCCAGCAGCCCCGGGACTGCTCTCGAGCAGTACGTC.

The chain links TRBV5-1 to TRBJ2-1, with 8 bases fitting TRBD2. Per the germline V gene, CDR1 is SGHRS and CDR2 is YFSETQ. V lost 0 bases, J lost 6 bases, and 8 bases stayed unmatched. The CDR3 consists of 16 residues. The CDR3 nucleotides read TGCGCCAGCAGCTTGGGATTTGGGACTAGTGGCAATGAGCAGTTCTTC. Its translation: CASSLGFGTSGNEQFF.

The genes are TRBV5-1 and TRBJ1-3; TRBD1 is a possible D gene (6 bases). CDR1 is SGHRS, CDR2 YFSETQ, per germline. Trimming removed 0 bases from V and 4 bases from J, with 8 bases in between. The CDR3 sequence is 14 residues long. CDR3 in DNA: TGCGCCAGCAGCTTGGACAGGGCCGGAAACACCATATATTTT. It specifies CASSLDRAGNTIYF.

The chain links TRBV5-4 to TRBJ2-7, with D perhaps matching TRBD2 (5 bases). Trimming cost V 4 bases and J 7 bases, with 9 bases left between them. Germline V gene data show CDR1 as SGHNT and CDR2 as YYREEE (reference sequence). This CDR3 comprises 11 residues. The CDR3 loop reads CASSVSGEQYF. CDR3 nucleotides: TGTGCCAGCAGCGTCTCGGGGGAGCAGTACTTC.